Sequencing of this T cell receptor (beta chain) was carried out in a study of cytomegalovirus exposure and HLA in healthy donors. General study points: It was reported that TCR beta sequences correctly inferred the HLA-A and HLA-B alleles for most subjects. Immune exposure information comprised only CMV serostatus. Later analysis placed DRB1 highest and HLA-C lowest in TCR association rates, which differed by HLA locus.

Germline assignment: CDR1 LGHNA and CDR2 YSLEER. Trimming pared 4 bases from V and 4 bases from J, leaving 13 bases between. This CDR3 region has 14 residues. PCR involved 60 Vbeta and 13 Jbeta primers. The table came from immunoSEQ multiplex PCR; TCRdb's copy has only in-frame clones and leaves some out. In total, the table holds approximately 190,000 clones. In regard to this clone: Its antigen is currently unknown.

The material sequenced was PBMCs. The V and J genes are TRBV4-3 and TRBJ1-1; D perhaps matches TRBD1 (5 bases). The clonotype originates from a man younger than 45 in good health and CMV-seronegative. In DNA, the CDR3 is TGCGCCAGCAGCCCCTACCAGGGAGGCACTGAAGCTTTCTTT. Its protein is CASSPYQGGTEAFF.